Listed below are T cell receptor beta chains from one sample, sequenced in a study of blood T cell repertoires in COVID-19. Profiled with immunoSEQ multiplex PCR; TCRdb holds only in-frame clones, not every one. The sample has under 300,000 clones; around 80% are singletons. Source material: peripheral blood. The receptors shown here come from a human donor in a cohort sampled during active COVID-19. The CDR3 runs from the conserved cysteine through the conserved F or W. The order of the fields is D gene, CDR3 length, J gene, V gene, clone size, CDR3 DNA, CDR3 protein. The D gene is left open where the match is weak. Size is omitted from some rows. Given values are once, few, many or a class for expanded clones.

-,14,TRBJ2-3,TRBV10-3,-,TGTGCCATCGGGGGGATGGGGTATACAGATACGCAGTATTTT,CAIGGMGYTDTQYF
TRBD1,14,TRBJ1-1,TRBV19,-,TGTGCCAGTAGTATGCGGACAGGCGGCACTGAAGCTTTCTTT,CASSMRTGGTEAFF
TRBD1,13,TRBJ1-3,TRBV30,-,TGTGCCTGGAGCCGCCAGGGGGAAAACACCATATATTTT,CAWSRQGENTIYF
TRBD2,15,TRBJ2-1,TRBV5-1,-,TGCGCCAGCAGCTTTGGTAGCGGGAGAATGGGTGAGCAGTTCTTC,CASSFGSGRMGEQFF
-,15,TRBJ2-1,TRBV9,-,TGTGCCAGCAGCCCGACGTTCGGGGGTGGCAATGAGCAGTTCTTC,CASSPTFGGGNEQFF
TRBD1,14,TRBJ2-3,TRBV27,-,TGTGCCAGCAGTTCCCTAGGGGGCCCCTATACGCAGTATTTT,CASSSLGGPYTQYF
-,14,TRBJ2-3,TRBV7-8,-,TGTGCCAGCAGCTTAGGACTAGGCACAGATACGCAGTATTTT,CASSLGLGTDTQYF
-,14,TRBJ1-1,TRBV18,-,TGTGCCAGCTCCCCGGGACACCCAAACACTGAAGCTTTCTTT,CASSPGHPNTEAFF
TRBD2,14,TRBJ2-1,TRBV10-1,-,TGCGCCACCCATAGCGGGAGCGGGGGCAATGAGCAGTTCTTC,CATHSGSGGNEQFF
-,16,TRBJ1-5,TRBV11-3,few,TGTGCCAGCAGCCCGGATGAGGGTTATAGCAATCAGCCCCAGCATTTT,CASSPDEGYSNQPQHF
TRBD2,16,TRBJ2-2,TRBV6-2/TRBV6-3,-,TGTGCCAGCAGCGACGGACTAGCGGGAAACACCGGGGAGCTGTTTTTT,CASSDGLAGNTGELFF